This T cell receptor (beta chain) was sequenced for a study of identical twins. Study outcomes and limitations: Interpretation of the results relied on cross-sectional statistical analysis and not on following the same donors.

Using its own MiXCR run on the 5' RACE reads, TCRdb lists one record per CDR3 protein. This table has about 250,000 distinct CDR3 sequences, about 14% appearing once. This clonotype was recorded many times. The antigen is unknown. Trimming pared 5 bases from V and 4 bases from J, leaving 11 bases between. The CDR3 runs to 13 residues. CDR1 and CDR2 (germline): SGHTA, FQGNSA. Specimen: memory (CD45RO+) T cells sorted from blood. The genes are TRBV7-2 and TRBJ2-5; no reliable D call. This TCR derives from a woman aged 18-29 years in good health. CDR3 coding DNA: TGTGCCAGCAGCCAAGGCAGAGGAGAGACCCAGTACTTC. It yields the protein CASSQGRGETQYF.